This T cell receptor (beta chain) was recovered during a study of blood T cell repertoires in COVID-19. The protocol was immunoSEQ multiplex PCR, while the TCRdb copy is restricted to in-frame clones and leaves out a portion. This table has under 250,000 clones, 84% appearing once. The CDR3 has 15 residues. The germline CDR1 and CDR2 sequences are SGHTA and FQGNSA. The V gene lost 1 base and the J gene lost 7 bases, with 13 bases spanning the gap. J is TRBJ1-4 and V is TRBV7-2, with a weak D call TRBD1 (6 bases). This sequence originates from an older woman who had recovered from COVID-19. Sequencing was performed on peripheral blood. CDR3 in amino acids: CASSLVSGEGEKLFF. The CDR3 nucleotides are TGTGCCAGCAGCTTAGTATCAGGGGAGGGTGAAAAACTGTTTTTT.